One sample yielded the 28 T cell receptor beta chains listed below, sequenced in a study of blood T cell repertoires in COVID-19. Sequencing used immunoSEQ multiplex PCR; TCRdb keeps in-frame clones, though not all of them. The table has some 170,000 clones, roughly 84% seen once. The specimen was PBMCs or T cells enriched from blood (not recorded which). The receptors were gathered from a human donor with acute COVID-19. The donor label of this sample is uncertain.

This clone was observed a single time. Other DNA sequences in this sample translate to the same CDR3. J is TRBJ2-7 and V is TRBV7-9, with unresolved D. The length of the CDR3 is 11 residues. Trimming pared 5 bases from V and 2 bases from J, leaving 4 bases between. Germline CDR1 SEHNR, CDR2 FQNEAQ (reference sequence). CDR3 sequence (DNA): TGTGCCAGCAGCAACACCTACGAGCAGTACTTC. It translates to CASSNTYEQYF.

The rearrangement joins TRBV19 to TRBJ1-5; D might be TRBD1 (6 bases). The CDR3 runs to 13 residues. Deletions cut 10 bases from V and 2 bases from J, with 12 bases between. Germline V gene data show CDR1 as LNHDA and CDR2 as SQIVND (reference sequence). For the CDR3, the DNA is TGTGCCACGGACAGTTACGGCAATCAGCCCCAGCATTTT. This encodes CATDSYGNQPQHF.

The V call is TRBV14, the J call TRBJ2-5, with 9 bases that match TRBD1. CDR1 and CDR2 (germline): SGHDN, FVKESK. Unmatched junction bases numbered 7, after V lost 5 bases and J lost 3 bases. The CDR3 contains 15 residues. CDR3 sequence reads: CASSGLQGAKETQYF. The CDR3 region has the DNA TGTGCCAGCAGCGGTTTACAGGGGGCCAAAGAGACCCAGTACTTC.

The chain carries TRBV28 and TRBJ1-3, with 10 bases that match TRBD1. Losses at the gene ends were 6 bases for V and 3 bases for J; bases not matched to a gene: 2. There are 14 residues in the CDR3. Germline CDR1 reads MDHEN; CDR2 reads SYDVKM. This CDR3 is CASRTGGGGNTIYF. Here the CDR3 DNA reads TGTGCCAGCAGGACAGGGGGCGGTGGAAACACCATATATTTT.

This clone was observed once. V and J are TRBV20-1 and TRBJ2-7; D possibly corresponds to TRBD1 (5 bases). Germline-derived CDR1 and CDR2 are DFQATT and SNEGSKA (reference sequence). V dropped 4 bases and J dropped 5 bases, with 9 bases sitting between them. The CDR3 has 11 residues. This chain's CDR3 is CSATGNDEQYF. The CDR3 DNA is TGCAGTGCTACAGGGAACGACGAGCAGTACTTC.

This clone was observed a single time. V gene TRBV29-1 combines with J gene TRBJ2-5; D unresolved. CDR1 SQVTM and CDR2 ANQGSEA come from the germline V gene. Deletions cut 3 bases from V and 1 base from J, with 6 bases between. The CDR3 covers 12 residues. CDR3 amino acids: CSVDTPQETQYF. DNA of the CDR3: TGCAGCGTTGACACTCCCCAAGAGACCCAGTACTTC. Based on the CDR3 plus reference TRBV29-1 and TRBJ2-5, the full variable domain is SAVISQKPSRDICQRGTSLTIQCQVDSQVTMMFWYRQQPGQSLTLIATANQGSEATYESGFVIDKFPISRPNLTFSTLTVSNMSPEDSSIYLCSVDTPQETQYFGPGTRLLVL.

The chain has TRBV30 and TRBJ1-6; tentative D call: TRBD1 (5 bases). The V end lost 0 bases, the J end lost 7 bases, and 10 bases lay between the germline ends. The CDR3 runs 14 residues. CDR1 and CDR2 from the germline V gene are GTSNPN and SVGIG (reference sequence). The CDR3 protein is CAWSVLDNNSPLHF. In DNA form, the CDR3 reads TGTGCCTGGAGTGTGTTGGACAACAATTCACCCCTCCACTTT.

The chain employs TRBV6-5 and TRBJ1-2; D is ambiguous. This CDR3 region has 11 residues. V was pared by 5 bases and J by 5 bases, with 6 bases between. The germline CDR1 and CDR2 sequences are MNHEY and SVGAGI. The CDR3 nucleotides read TGTGCCAGCAGTAATCTTTATGGCTACACCTTC. It codes for CASSNLYGYTF.

The count of this clone is one. The chain recombines TRBV7-7 with TRBJ2-2, with a possible D match to TRBD2 (6 bases). Germline V gives CDR1 SSHAT, CDR2 FNYEAQ (reference sequence). There are 15 residues in the CDR3. Trimming stripped 6 bases from V and 5 bases from J, with 16 bases between. This chain's CDR3 is CASSSSRSGTGELFF. Here the CDR3 DNA reads TGTGCCAGCAGTTCATCCCGTAGCGGTACCGGGGAGCTGTTTTTT.

The chain recombines TRBV4-3 with TRBJ2-1; D perhaps matches TRBD2 (6 bases). The germline V gene has CDR1 LGHNA and CDR2 YSLEER. The CDR3 runs to 14 residues. Trimming pared 0 bases from V and 6 bases from J, leaving 9 bases between. This CDR3 is CASSQDGGANEQFF. CDR3 DNA: TGCGCCAGCAGCCAAGACGGGGGAGCCAATGAGCAGTTCTTC.

The chain joins TRBV3-1 (or the pseudogene TRBV3-2) to TRBJ2-1, with TRBD2 matching 8 bases. V lost 3 bases, J lost 0 bases, and 13 bases stayed unmatched. The CDR3 runs to 19 residues. Germline CDR1 reads LGHDT; CDR2 reads YNNKEL (reference sequence). The CDR3 here is CASSHAGGLTHSSYNEQFF. CDR3 in DNA: TGTGCCAGCAGCCACGCGGGGGGTTTGACCCATAGCTCCTACAATGAGCAGTTCTTC.

The chain links TRBV19 to TRBJ2-7; 11 nucleotides match TRBD1. The J segment lost 7 bases and the V segment lost 6 bases, leaving 11 bases of the junction unmatched. The CDR3 loop spans 15 amino acids. CDR1 and CDR2 from the germline V gene are LNHDA and SQIVND (reference sequence). The CDR3 coding sequence is TGTGCCAGTAGCGCCGGGACAGGGGGACTAAGGGAGCAGTACTTC. Translated: CASSAGTGGLREQYF.

The genes are TRBV20-1 and TRBJ1-1; D ambiguous. Trimming removed 7 bases at V and 5 bases at J, with 11 bases between. The germline V gene encodes CDR1 DFQATT and CDR2 SNEGSKA (reference sequence). This CDR3 is 11 amino acids long. The CDR3 bases are TGCAGTGGCCTCACACAGACTGAAGCTTTCTTT. It translates to CSGLTQTEAFF.

DNA for the CDR3: TGTGCCAGCAGCCCTAATACAGATACGCAGTATTTT. This codes for CASSPNTDTQYF. The rearrangement uses TRBV7-2 and TRBJ2-3; no firm D call. The CDR3 contains 12 residues. Germline V gives CDR1 SGHTA, CDR2 FQGNSA. V was trimmed by 5 bases and J by 3 bases, leaving 6 bases between them.

J is TRBJ1-2 and V is TRBV5-1; D ambiguous. The CDR3 has 13 amino acids. V lost 0 bases, J lost 1 base, and 4 bases lay in between. Germline V gene data show CDR1 as SGHRS and CDR2 as YFSETQ. The CDR3 DNA reads TGCGCCAGCAGCTTGGACATTAACTATGGCTACACCTTC. Amino acids: CASSLDINYGYTF. The full variable domain, in which reference TRBV5-1 and TRBJ1-2 provide the parts outside the CDR3, is KAGVTQTPRYLIKTRGQQVTLSCSPISGHRSVSWYQQTPGQGLQFLFEYFSETQRNKGNFPGRFSGRQFSNSRSEMNVSTLELGDSALYLCASSLDINYGYTFGSGTRLTVV.

This rearrangement joins TRBV5-1 to TRBJ2-3; D ambiguous. Germline V gene lookup returns CDR1 SGHRS and CDR2 YFSETQ. This CDR3 contains 16 residues. Trimming took off 4 bases at V and 2 bases at J, with 17 bases between the two ends. The CDR3 loop reads CASSPPGSHHTDTQYF. The CDR3 DNA reads as TGCGCCAGCAGCCCACCCGGGTCCCACCACACAGATACGCAGTATTTT.

This sequence joins TRBV5-4 and TRBJ2-7, with 9 positions matching TRBD2. CDR1 is SGHNT, CDR2 YYREEE, per germline (reference sequence). J was trimmed by 2 bases and V by 0 bases; bases with no gene match: 3. This CDR3 is built from 15 residues. CDR3 DNA: TGTGCCAGCAGCTTGGTAGTAGCGGGGGCCTACGAGCAGTACTTC. Its translation is CASSLVVAGAYEQYF.

This chain joins TRBV30 and TRBJ1-2; tentatively, D is TRBD1 (6 bases). Germline assignment: CDR1 GTSNPN and CDR2 SVGIG (reference sequence). The CDR3 length is 13 residues. V was shortened by 2 bases and J by 4 bases, with 11 bases between the two germline ends. CDR3 sequence reads: CAWSSTGLYGYTF. The CDR3 DNA reads as TGTGCCTGGAGTTCCACAGGGCTCTATGGCTACACCTTC.

The rearrangement uses TRBV24-1 and TRBJ2-7; D remains ambiguous. V was clipped by 3 bases and J by 4 bases, with 15 bases between them. Germline V gene lookup returns CDR1 KGHDR and CDR2 SFDVKD. There are 15 residues in the CDR3. The CDR3 spells CATSDAQPPRYEQYF. CDR3 nucleotide sequence: TGTGCCACCAGTGATGCCCAGCCTCCGCGGTACGAGCAGTACTTC.

This clone was recorded only once. This CDR3 reads CATSARENQPQHF. CDR3 in DNA: TGTGCCACCAGTGCAAGGGAGAATCAGCCCCAGCATTTT. The chain employs TRBV24-1 and TRBJ1-5; D gene uncertain. CDR1 and CDR2 (germline): KGHDR, SFDVKD. The CDR3 is 13 amino acids. V was trimmed by 5 bases and J by 4 bases, leaving 8 bases between them.

The chain links TRBV10-3 to TRBJ2-1; 10 positions agree with TRBD2. This CDR3 comprises 17 residues. From germline, CDR1 is ENHRY and CDR2 SYGVKD. Unmatched junction bases numbered 8, after V lost 6 bases and J lost 0 bases. For the CDR3, the DNA is TGTGCCATCAGGGCAGCGGGGGGGGTCAGCTCCTACAATGAGCAGTTCTTC. It translates to CAIRAAGGVSSYNEQFF.

The chain joins TRBV5-1 to TRBJ2-6, with TRBD2 identical over 7 bases. The CDR3 has 16 residues. Per germline, CDR1 SGHRS and CDR2 YFSETQ. Losses at the gene ends were 9 bases for V and 4 bases for J; bases not matched to a gene: 13. This chain's CDR3 is CATREGRLGGANVLTF. In DNA form, the CDR3 reads TGCGCCACCAGGGAGGGACGGCTCGGGGGGGCCAACGTCCTGACTTTC.

The chain carries TRBV10-3 and TRBJ2-7; TRBD1 matches 7 bases. Germline V gene data show CDR1 as ENHRY and CDR2 as SYGVKD. V lost 6 bases and J lost 6; bases outside the gene matches: 8. There are 13 residues in the CDR3. The CDR3 bases are TGTGCCATCAGGGAGGACAGGCTAGGCGAGCAGTACTTC. It is translated as CAIREDRLGEQYF.

V and J are TRBV6-2 or TRBV6-3 and TRBJ1-1; tentatively, D is TRBD1 (5 bases). The V end lost 2 bases, the J end lost 2 bases, and 15 bases lay between the germline ends. There are 16 residues in the CDR3. Germline CDR1 MNHEY, CDR2 SVGEGT. In DNA form, the CDR3 reads TGTGCCAGCAGTTACGTTGAGAGGACAAGAAACACTGAAGCTTTCTTT. This codes for CASSYVERTRNTEAFF.

The chain employs TRBV29-1 and TRBJ2-6; tentatively, D is TRBD1 (6 bases). Germline V gene sequence: CDR1 SQVTM, CDR2 ANQGSEA. V lost 0 bases and J lost 8, with 11 bases in between. CDR3 length: 14 amino acids. CDR3 sequence: CSVEDRRGPNVLTF. The CDR3 coding sequence is TGCAGCGTTGAAGATCGCAGGGGCCCCAACGTCCTGACTTTC.

This clone has just a few counts. J is TRBJ1-5 and V is TRBV29-1, with D perhaps matching TRBD1 (5 bases). Trimming took off 4 bases at V and 5 bases at J, with 12 bases between the two ends. Germline CDR1 reads SQVTM; CDR2 reads ANQGSEA. The CDR3 covers 13 residues. CDR3 region: CSVGWGGHQPQHF. The CDR3 bases are TGCAGCGTTGGATGGGGGGGTCATCAGCCCCAGCATTTT.

This clone occurred a few times. The chain combines TRBV7-2 with TRBJ1-4; D not resolved. CDR3 size: 13 residues. V gave up 0 bases and J gave up 4 bases, with 3 bases separating them. Germline V lookup: CDR1 SGHTA, CDR2 FQGNSA. The CDR3 here is CASSLALNEKLFF. As DNA, the CDR3 is TGTGCCAGCAGCTTAGCCCTTAATGAAAAACTGTTTTTT.

The chain links TRBV11-1 to TRBJ2-2; 8 bases map to TRBD1. Per germline, CDR1 SGHAT and CDR2 FQDESV (reference sequence). This CDR3 spans 15 amino acids. V shed 6 bases and J 5 bases; nucleotides not matched to a gene: 8. In DNA form, the CDR3 reads TGTGCCAGCAGTAAGACAGGGGTTACAACCGGGGAGCTGTTTTTT. It encodes CASSKTGVTTGELFF. Drawing the rest from reference TRBV11-1 and TRBJ2-2, the complete variable domain is EAEVAQSPRYKITEKSQAVAFWCDPISGHATLYWYRQILGQGPELLVQFQDESVVDDSQLPKDRFSAERLKGVDSTLKIQPAELGDSAMYLCASSKTGVTTGELFFGEGSRLTVL.